The 8 T cell receptor beta chains below come from one sample, sequenced in a study of T cells in localized non-small cell lung cancer. Sequencing was performed with immunoSEQ multiplex PCR; in TCRdb, only in-frame clones are kept and a portion is missing. The sample shows thousands of clones, over 30% of them seen only once. Specimen: lung tumor tissue, collected before any cancer treatment. The receptor source for this set is a female donor aged 60 or older with stage I lung adenocarcinoma.

V usage is TRBV28 and J usage is TRBJ1-2, with 9 bases fitting TRBD1. J lost 6 bases, V lost 8 bases, and 13 bases had no gene match. The CDR3 spans 15 residues. Germline V gene sequence: CDR1 MDHEN, CDR2 SYDVKM. CDR3 nucleotides: TGTGCCAGCTTCTCGAGACAGGGGGTGGGAAATGGCTACACCTTC. It is translated as CASFSRQGVGNGYTF.

In this sample, this clone turned up a few times. This rearrangement joins TRBV9 to TRBJ1-5; no firm D call. Germline V CDR1 and CDR2: SGDLS, YYNGEE. The CDR3 contains 14 residues. Trimming stripped 6 bases from V and 0 bases from J, with 10 bases between. The CDR3 here is CASKKGNSNQPQHF. CDR3 nucleotide sequence: TGTGCCAGCAAAAAGGGAAATAGCAATCAGCCCCAGCATTTT.

This clone was counted a few times. The chain links TRBV19 to TRBJ2-2; possible D gene TRBD2, 6 bases. Trimming stripped 1 base from V and 1 base from J, with 7 bases between. The length of the CDR3 is 15 residues. Germline CDR1 and CDR2: LNHDA and SQIVND (reference sequence). CDR3: CASSIGGGNTGELFF. The CDR3 bases are TGTGCCAGTAGTATAGGGGGAGGGAACACCGGGGAGCTGTTTTTT.

The rearrangement uses TRBV11-3 and TRBJ1-5; possible D gene TRBD1, 5 bases. Trimming removed 4 bases from V and 6 bases from J, with 13 bases in between. Looked up from germline, CDR1 is SGHNT and CDR2 is YENEEA. The CDR3 covers 14 residues. CDR3 amino acids: CASSYDGGGQPQHF. Written as DNA, the CDR3 is TGTGCCAGCAGCTACGACGGTGGGGGTCAGCCCCAGCATTTT. The full variable domain, its missing parts supplied by reference TRBV11-3 and TRBJ1-5, is EAGVVQSPRYKIIEKKQPVAFWCNPISGHNTLYWYLQNLGQGPELLIRYENEEAVDDSQLPKDRFSAERLKGVDSTLKIQPAELGDSAVYLCASSYDGGGQPQHFGDGTRLSIL.

The V call is TRBV5-1, the J call TRBJ1-1; D is undetermined. Per the germline V gene, CDR1 is SGHRS and CDR2 is YFSETQ. V gave up 0 bases and J gave up 1 base, with 10 bases separating them. The CDR3 runs 15 residues. This chain's CDR3 is CASSLAGLPNTEAFF. The CDR3 DNA reads TGCGCCAGCAGCTTGGCCGGCCTTCCGAACACTGAAGCTTTCTTT. The whole variable domain, remainder taken from reference TRBV5-1 and TRBJ1-1, is KAGVTQTPRYLIKTRGQQVTLSCSPISGHRSVSWYQQTPGQGLQFLFEYFSETQRNKGNFPGRFSGRQFSNSRSEMNVSTLELGDSALYLCASSLAGLPNTEAFFGQGTRLTVV.

The chain couples TRBV30 to TRBJ1-6, with D unclear. The germline V gene encodes CDR1 GTSNPN and CDR2 SVGIG (reference sequence). The CDR3 extends over 12 amino acids. Trimming shortened V by 4 bases and J by 9 bases, and 10 bases separated the two germline ends. CDR3 in amino acids: CAWTTTSSPLHF. The DNA of the CDR3 is TGTGCCTGGACGACGACAAGTTCACCCCTCCACTTT.

This clone was detected only once. The rearrangement uses TRBV28 and TRBJ1-1; the D gene is possibly TRBD1 (5 bases). This CDR3 comprises 17 residues. Germline assignment: CDR1 MDHEN and CDR2 SYDVKM. V lost 7 bases, J lost 0 bases, and 21 bases lay in between. The DNA for the CDR3 is TGTGCCAGCAATTACCCCTGGGAGGGGAATTTGAACACTGAAGCTTTCTTT. Translating gives CASNYPWEGNLNTEAFF.

This clone was seen a few times. V gene TRBV28 combines with J gene TRBJ1-2, with 11 bases matching TRBD1. V dropped 2 bases and J dropped 5; count of bases not matched to a gene: 1. CDR1 and CDR2 (germline): MDHEN, SYDVKM. The CDR3 covers 14 residues. CDR3 DNA: TGTGCCAGCAGTTTAGGGACAGGGGGGTATGGCTACACCTTC. As protein: CASSLGTGGYGYTF.